This T cell receptor beta chain was captured by sequencing in a study of T cell responses to AZD1222 COVID-19 vaccine. Notes on the study in general: An increase in Spike-specific TCR breadth and depth was observed after two AZD1222 doses. Spike-spanning, vaccine-associated CD4 TCRs were dominant at 160-218 and 743-854. Females outnumbered males among donors, who were mostly white British; clonal diversity was possibly underestimated.

The method was immunoSEQ multiplex PCR; TCRdb's version includes in-frame clones alone and lacks a portion of them. The sample holds around 150,000 clones, more than 85% seen once. To note about this clone: Its target is not known.

Recipients boosted at about 4 weeks or about 12 weeks are pooled. Trimming cost V 3 bases and J 7 bases, with 25 bases left between them. Germline V lookup: CDR1 MGHRA, CDR2 YSYEKL. This CDR3 is built from 18 residues. This chain joins TRBV4-1 and TRBJ2-1, with D possibly TRBD1 on 6 matching bases. The source of this sequence is an adult who received the AZD1222 COVID-19 vaccine. The specimen comprised peripheral blood, sampled 28 days after the second AZD1222 dose. The CDR3 DNA reads as TGCGCCAGCAGCCAGACTGGACCCGGATTGACAGGACGTAATGAGCAGTTCTTC. Translation gives CASSQTGPGLTGRNEQFF.